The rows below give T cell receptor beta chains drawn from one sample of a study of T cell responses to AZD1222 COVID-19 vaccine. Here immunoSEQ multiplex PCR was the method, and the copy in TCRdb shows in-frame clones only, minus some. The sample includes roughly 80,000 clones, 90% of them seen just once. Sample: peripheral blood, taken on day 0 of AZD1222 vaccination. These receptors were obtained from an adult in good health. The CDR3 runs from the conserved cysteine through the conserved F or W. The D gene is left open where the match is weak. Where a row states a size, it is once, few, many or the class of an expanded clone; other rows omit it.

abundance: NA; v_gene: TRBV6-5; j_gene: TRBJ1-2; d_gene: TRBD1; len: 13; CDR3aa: CASRNRDSYGYTF; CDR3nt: TGTGCCAGCAGGAACCGGGACAGCTATGGCTACACCTTC
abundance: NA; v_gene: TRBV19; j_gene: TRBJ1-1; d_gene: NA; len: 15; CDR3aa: CASSRTDGLNTEAFF; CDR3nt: TGTGCCAGTAGTAGGACCGACGGGCTGAACACTGAAGCTTTCTTT
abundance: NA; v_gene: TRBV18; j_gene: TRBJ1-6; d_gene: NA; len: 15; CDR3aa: CASSPRSGEDSPLHF; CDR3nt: TGTGCCAGCTCACCACGGTCGGGGGAAGACTCACCCCTCCACTTT
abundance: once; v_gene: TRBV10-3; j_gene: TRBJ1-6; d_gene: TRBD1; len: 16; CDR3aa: CATGGQSFRANSPLHF; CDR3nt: TGTGCCACCGGGGGACAGTCGTTTAGGGCTAATTCACCCCTCCACTTT
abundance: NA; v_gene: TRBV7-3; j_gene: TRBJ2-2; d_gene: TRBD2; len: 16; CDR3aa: CASSSAGGPNTGELFF; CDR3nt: TGTGCCAGCAGTTCCGCGGGGGGACCGAACACCGGGGAGCTGTTTTTT
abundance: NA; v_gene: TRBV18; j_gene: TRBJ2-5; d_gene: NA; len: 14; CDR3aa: CASSLPGTQETQYF; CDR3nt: TGTGCCAGCTCACTGCCAGGGACGCAAGAGACCCAGTACTTC
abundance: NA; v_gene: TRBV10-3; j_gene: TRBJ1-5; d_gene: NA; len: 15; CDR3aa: CAISESWGNNQPQHF; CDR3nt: TGTGCCATCAGTGAATCTTGGGGGAACAATCAGCCCCAGCATTTT
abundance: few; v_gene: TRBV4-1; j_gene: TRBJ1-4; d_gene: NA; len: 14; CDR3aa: CASSQVNFREKLFF; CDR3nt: TGCGCCAGCAGCCAAGTAAACTTCCGGGAAAAACTGTTTTTT
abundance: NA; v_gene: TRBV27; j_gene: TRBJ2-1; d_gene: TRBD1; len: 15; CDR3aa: CASSPRQGPNNEQFF; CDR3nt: TGTGCCAGCAGTCCACGACAGGGGCCCAACAATGAGCAGTTCTTC
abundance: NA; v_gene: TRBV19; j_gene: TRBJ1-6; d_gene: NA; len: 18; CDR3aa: CASSIDGDVRGWDSPLHF; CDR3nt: TGTGCCAGTAGTATAGATGGAGACGTGCGGGGGTGGGATTCACCCCTCCACTTT